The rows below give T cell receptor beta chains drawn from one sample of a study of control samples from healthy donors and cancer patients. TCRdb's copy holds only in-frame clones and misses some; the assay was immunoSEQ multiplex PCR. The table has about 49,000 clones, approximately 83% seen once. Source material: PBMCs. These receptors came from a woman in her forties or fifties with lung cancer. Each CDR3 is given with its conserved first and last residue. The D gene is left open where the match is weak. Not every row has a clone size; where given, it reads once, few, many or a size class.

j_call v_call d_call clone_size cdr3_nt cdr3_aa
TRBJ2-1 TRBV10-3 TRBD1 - TGTGCCGTAAGAGGGGACAGCCAAGGGAGTGAGCAGTTCTTC CAVRGDSQGSEQFF
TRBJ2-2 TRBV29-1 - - TGCAGCGTTGAGGGCACAGGGCTCACCGGGGAGCTGTTTTTT CSVEGTGLTGELFF
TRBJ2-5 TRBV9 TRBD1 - TGTGCCAGCAGCGTAGTGGGGGACAGGGGGGAGACCCAGTACTTC CASSVVGDRGETQYF
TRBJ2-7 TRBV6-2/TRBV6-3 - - TGTGCCAGCAGTTACTTCGACGTGGGGAACGAGCAGTACTTC CASSYFDVGNEQYF
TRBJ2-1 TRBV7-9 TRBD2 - TGTGCCAGCAGCCGACCGGGGGGAGTGTTCTTC CASSRPGGVFF
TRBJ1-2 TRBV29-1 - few TGCAGCGTTGCGCAGGGGAGTCGCGGCTACACCTTC CSVAQGSRGYTF
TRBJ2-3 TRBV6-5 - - TGTGCCAGCAGTTACGGTACAGATACGCAGTATTTT CASSYGTDTQYF
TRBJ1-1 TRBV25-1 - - TGTGCCAGCAGTGATGATCAGGGGTTACCTGAAGCTTTCTTT CASSDDQGLPEAFF
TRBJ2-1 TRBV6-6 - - TGTGCCAGCAGAGCCGGGGAGGAGCATGAGCAGTTCTTC CASRAGEEHEQFF
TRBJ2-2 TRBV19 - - TGTGCCAGTAGTACCCCCACTCGGGACGCCCTCTTCACTGGGGAGCTGTTTTTT CASSTPTRDALFTGELFF
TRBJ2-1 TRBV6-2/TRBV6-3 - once TGTGCCAGCAGTTACAGAGGGGAGCAGTTCTTC CASSYRGEQFF
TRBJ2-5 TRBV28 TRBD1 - TGTGCCAGCAGTTTATCTGGACAGGGAACGCAAGAGACCCAGTACTTC CASSLSGQGTQETQYF
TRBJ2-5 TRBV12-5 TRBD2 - TGTGCTAGTGGTTTGGACCGGACTAGCGGGGGTGAGACCCAGTACTTC CASGLDRTSGGETQYF
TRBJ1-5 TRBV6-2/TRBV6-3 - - TGTGCCAGCAGTTACTCGGCGGATGGGATCCAGCCCCAGCATTTT CASSYSADGIQPQHF
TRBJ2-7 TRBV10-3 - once TGTGCCATCATGGGGGGCTCCTACGAGCAGTACTTC CAIMGGSYEQYF
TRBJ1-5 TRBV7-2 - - TGTGCCAGCAGCTCAGTGCCCACTAGCAATCAGCCCCAGCATTTT CASSSVPTSNQPQHF
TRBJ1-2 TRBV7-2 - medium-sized TGTGCCAGCAGCCCCCGGACCGGCCTCCTAGGAGACTATGGCTACACCTTC CASSPRTGLLGDYGYTF
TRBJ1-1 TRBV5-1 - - TGCGCCAGCAAACCGTTCGAAGGGGGTACCATGAACACTGAAGCTTTCTTT CASKPFEGGTMNTEAFF
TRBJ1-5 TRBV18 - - TGTGCCAGCTCACCTAAAGGGGATCAGCCCCAGCATTTT CASSPKGDQPQHF
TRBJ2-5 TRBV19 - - TGTGCCAGTAGTATCAGCGTGGTAGCGGCAGAGACCCAGTACTTC CASSISVVAAETQYF
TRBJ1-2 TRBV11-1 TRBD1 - TGTGCCAGCAGTTACAATGGACAGGCAGAGACAGTCTTC CASSYNGQAETVF
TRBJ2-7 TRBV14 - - TGTGCCAGCAGCCAAGTTGGGGTACAGGAATCCTACGAGCAGTACTTC CASSQVGVQESYEQYF
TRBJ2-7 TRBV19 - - TGTGCCAGTAGTTCTTCCGGGCCTGTATTCGACTCCTACGAGCAGTACTTC CASSSSGPVFDSYEQYF
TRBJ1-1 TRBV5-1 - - TGCGCCAGCAGCTTGGAAGCAGGGGTCTTTAACACTGAAGCTTTCTTT CASSLEAGVFNTEAFF
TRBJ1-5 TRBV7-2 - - TGTGCCAGCAGCCCCCAGGTCGTTCAGCCCCAGCATTTT CASSPQVVQPQHF
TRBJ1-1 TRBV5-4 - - TGTGCCAGCGGCCAAGGGGGGGACACTGAAGCTTTCTTT CASGQGGDTEAFF
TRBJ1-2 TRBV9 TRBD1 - TGTGCCAGCAGCGTAGCTACTGATGGGGACAGGGTTTATGGCTACACCTTC CASSVATDGDRVYGYTF
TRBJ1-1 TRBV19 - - TGTGCCAGTAGTCTCTTTGGGACGGACATGAACACTGAAGCTTTCTTT CASSLFGTDMNTEAFF
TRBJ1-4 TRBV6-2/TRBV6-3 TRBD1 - TGTGCCAGCAGTCACGACAGGGCACCTAATGAAAAACTGTTTTTT CASSHDRAPNEKLFF
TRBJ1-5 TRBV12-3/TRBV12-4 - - TGTGCCAGCACCAATAACGGGGGCCAGCCCCAGCATTTT CASTNNGGQPQHF
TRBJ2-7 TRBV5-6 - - TGTGCCAGCAGCGGGGCGGGCTCGGGATCCTACGAGCAGTACTTC CASSGAGSGSYEQYF
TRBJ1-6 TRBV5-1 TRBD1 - TGCGCCAGCAGCGTTGGGACAGGGGGCATGACACCCCTCCACTTT CASSVGTGGMTPLHF
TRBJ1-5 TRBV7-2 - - TGTGCCAGCAGCTTAGGGGCACCCGATAGCAATCAGCCCCAGCATTTT CASSLGAPDSNQPQHF
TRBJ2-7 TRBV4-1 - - TGCGCCAGCAGCCAAGACCGGGCCTCCTACGAGCAGTACTTC CASSQDRASYEQYF
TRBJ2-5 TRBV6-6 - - TGTGCCAGCAGTTACTCGTCTGGAGGGGAGACCCAGTACTTC CASSYSSGGETQYF
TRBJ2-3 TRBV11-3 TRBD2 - TGTGCCAGCAGCTTAGCAGCTAGCGGGGGGAACACAGATACGCAGTATTTT CASSLAASGGNTDTQYF
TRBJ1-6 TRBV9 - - TGTGCCAGCAGCGCGGAACGGGATTCCACCTATAATTCACCCCTCCACTTT CASSAERDSTYNSPLHF
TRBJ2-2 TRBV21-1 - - TGTGCCAGCACTGGACTAGCGGGGGGCCCCCACCGGGGAGCTGTTTTT CASTGLAGGPHRGAVF
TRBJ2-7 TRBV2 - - TGTGCCAGCAGTGTAGAGCAGTACTTC CASSVEQYF
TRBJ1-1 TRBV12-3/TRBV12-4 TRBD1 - TGTGCCAGCAGCCACGGACAGGGGCCTGAAGCTTTCTTT CASSHGQGPEAFF
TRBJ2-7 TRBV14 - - TGTGCCAGCAGCCAAGGACAGTACTACGAGCAGTACTTC CASSQGQYYEQYF
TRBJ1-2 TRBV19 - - TGTGCCAGTAGTTTCCAGGCTAACTATGGCTACACCTTC CASSFQANYGYTF
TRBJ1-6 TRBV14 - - TGTGCCAGCAGCCAAGGTCACAGGGTCGGGAATTCACCCCTCCACTTT CASSQGHRVGNSPLHF
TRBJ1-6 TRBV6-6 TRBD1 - TGTGCCAGCAGCGGGACAGGGCCCCCTTCTCTCCACTTT CASSGTGPPSLHF
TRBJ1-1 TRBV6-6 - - TGTGCCAGCCGTGGCCCAGCCCGTGAAGCTTTCTTT CASRGPAREAFF
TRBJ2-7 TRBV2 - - TGTGCCAGCAGCGGGGCTCGGGGGGCGAGCGAGCAGTACTTC CASSGARGASEQYF
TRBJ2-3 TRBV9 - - TGTGCCAGCAGCGTAGCTCTGGGGGGCACAGATACGCAGTATTTT CASSVALGGTDTQYF
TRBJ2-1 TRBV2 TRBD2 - TGTGCCAGCAGCGGACTAGAGGTAGGAAATGAGCAGTTCTTC CASSGLEVGNEQFF
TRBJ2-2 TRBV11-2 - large TGTGCCAGCAGCTTCCCCCTTTCGGGACGAAGGAACACCGGGGAGCTGTTTTTT CASSFPLSGRRNTGELFF
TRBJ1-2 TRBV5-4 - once TGTGCCAGCAGCTGGGCGTGGGGCAACTATGGCTACACCTTC CASSWAWGNYGYTF
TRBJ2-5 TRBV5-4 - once TGTGCCAGCAGCTTGGCCAAAGAGACCCAGTACTTC CASSLAKETQYF
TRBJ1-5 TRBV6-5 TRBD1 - TGTGCCAGCAGCGCGGGACAGATCTATCAGCCCCAGCATTTT CASSAGQIYQPQHF
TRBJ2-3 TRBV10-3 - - TGTGCCATCAGTGAGTCTGGGGCAGATACGCAGTATTTT CAISESGADTQYF
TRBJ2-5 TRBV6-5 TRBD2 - TGTGCCAGCAGACGCCCGGGGGGTCAAGAGACCCAGTACTTC CASRRPGGQETQYF
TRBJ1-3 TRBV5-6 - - TGTGCCAGCAGCTCGGGACATACTGGAGGAAACACCATATATTTT CASSSGHTGGNTIYF
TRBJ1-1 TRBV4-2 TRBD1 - TGTGCCAGCAGCCAAGCGGGACAGGCCTTAGGCGCGAACACTGAAGCTTTCTTT CASSQAGQALGANTEAFF